Following are 17 T cell receptor beta chains from one sample sequenced in a study of Graves' ophthalmopathy and Graves' hyperthyroidism. CDR3 regions of TCR beta were amplified from RNA transcripts. Scientists carried out first-round RT-PCR using HTBI primers and then a second-round multiplex PCR. Using its own MiXCR run on the multiplex PCR reads, TCRdb lists one record per CDR3 protein. The sample records about 500,000 distinct CDR3 sequences, about 15% being singletons. The sequencing input was blood. Receptors originate from a woman aged 30 to 39 with Graves' ophthalmopathy.

This clonotype was counted at least ten times. The V gene is TRBV7-2, the J gene TRBJ2-7; 7 positions agree with TRBD2. CDR3 length equals 14 residues. V was pared by 1 base and J by 6 bases, with 6 bases of the junction left unmatched. Germline V gene data show CDR1 as SGHTA and CDR2 as FQGNSA. The CDR3 loop reads CASSLERGVGEQYF. CDR3 bases: TGTGCCAGCAGCTTAGAGCGGGGAGTGGGCGAGCAGTACTTC.

Of note for this clonotype: A clone one base away is much larger, so this may be a read error. The CDR3 does not end in the conserved phenylalanine or tryptophan, so this is likely a read error. The chain has TRBV5-1 and TRBJ1-2; perhaps TRBD1 as D (6 bases). The germline V and J ends were trimmed by 0 bases and 2 bases, with 11 bases remaining between them. The CDR3 has 15 residues. Germline CDR1 and CDR2: SGHRS and YFSETQ. The CDR3 loop reads CASSLDRELNYGYTV. DNA for the CDR3: TGCGCCAGCAGCTTGGACAGGGAGTTAAACTATGGCTACACCGTC.

Many counts were recorded for this clonotype. The rearrangement uses TRBV7-3 and TRBJ1-3; D ambiguous. The V and J ends lost 3 bases and 3 bases respectively, with 15 bases between them. The CDR3 is 16 residues long. CDR1 SGHTA and CDR2 FQGTGA come from the germline V gene. As DNA, the CDR3 is TGTGCCAGCAGCTTGGGTGTACCCGGCTATGGAAACACCATATATTTT. Its translation is CASSLGVPGYGNTIYF.

This clonotype appeared many times. The gene calls are TRBV28 and TRBJ1-5, with D perhaps TRBD1 (6 bases). The V and J ends lost 7 bases and 7 bases respectively, with 20 bases between them. The CDR3 is 15 residues long. Looked up from germline, CDR1 is MDHEN and CDR2 is SYDVKM. CDR3 amino acids: CASITGTQEGQPQHF. Here the CDR3 DNA reads TGTGCCAGCATCACCGGGACACAGGAAGGGCAGCCCCAGCATTTT.

This clonotype was recorded many times. V usage is TRBV6-2 or TRBV6-3 and J usage is TRBJ2-7; D gene unclear. The germline V and J ends were trimmed by 2 bases and 2 bases, with 10 bases remaining between them. The CDR3 has 14 residues. Germline V gene data show CDR1 as MNHEY and CDR2 as SVGEGT. CDR3 in DNA: TGTGCCAGCAGTTACAGTTCCCATGCCTACGAGCAGTACTTC. It yields the protein CASSYSSHAYEQYF.

This chain joins TRBV9 and TRBJ2-7; D is perhaps TRBD1 (6 bases). The CDR3 contains 18 residues. V was trimmed by 0 bases and J by 5 bases, leaving 24 bases between them. From germline, CDR1 is SGDLS and CDR2 YYNGEE. The CDR3 protein is CASSVVEREQGEGNEQYF. The DNA for the CDR3 is TGTGCCAGCAGCGTAGTAGAGAGGGAACAGGGAGAGGGCAACGAGCAGTACTTC.

This clonotype was seen many times. V gene TRBV13 combines with J gene TRBJ2-7, with a tentative D call TRBD2 (5 bases). CDR1 is PRHDT and CDR2 is FYEKMQ in the germline V gene (reference sequence). V was pared by 5 bases and J by 0 bases, with 8 bases between. The CDR3 has 13 amino acids. The CDR3 DNA reads as TGTGCCAGCAGCCGAGGGTTCTCCTACGAGCAGTACTTC. This encodes CASSRGFSYEQYF. Drawing the rest from reference TRBV13 and TRBJ2-7, the complete variable domain is AAGVIQSPRHLIKEKRETATLKCYPIPRHDTVYWYQQGPGQDPQFLISFYEKMQSDKGSIPDRFSAQQFSDYHSELNMSSLELGDSALYFCASSRGFSYEQYFGPGTRLTVT.

The chain has TRBV4-1 and TRBJ1-2; D possibly corresponds to TRBD1 (6 bases). This CDR3 has 14 residues. Trimming removed 1 base at V and 8 bases at J, with 14 bases between. Germline V CDR1 and CDR2: MGHRA, YSYEKL. CDR3 in DNA: TGCGCCAGCAGCCAAGTGGACAGCTTTAGGGGCTACACCTTC. Amino acid sequence: CASSQVDSFRGYTF.

This clonotype was picked up a small number of times. CDR3 sequence reads: CASSQGQGSSSYEQYF. CDR3 coding DNA: TGTGCCAGCAGCCAAGGTCAGGGTTCAAGCTCCTACGAGCAGTACTTC. The rearrangement joins TRBV3-1 to TRBJ2-7, with D perhaps TRBD1 (5 bases). From germline, CDR1 is LGHDT and CDR2 YNNKEL (reference sequence). This CDR3 has 16 amino acids. Trimming removed 1 base from V and 0 bases from J, with 13 bases in between.

Many counts were recorded for this clonotype. The chain carries TRBV12-3 or TRBV12-4 and TRBJ2-7, with D unclear. V lost 3 bases to trimming and J lost 1 base, with 7 bases between them. CDR3 size: 13 residues. The CDR3 nucleotides are TGTGCCAGCAGTTTTCCGGCTTCCTACGAGCAGTACTTC. Its translation is CASSFPASYEQYF.

The chain recombines TRBV12-3 or TRBV12-4 with TRBJ2-7; tentative D call: TRBD2 (5 bases). This CDR3 spans 14 amino acids. The V end was cut by 5 bases, the J end by 1 base, with 12 bases between. Here the CDR3 DNA reads TGTGCCAGCAGTCGAGGGTACAGTTCCTACGAGCAGTACTTC. Translating gives CASSRGYSSYEQYF.

This clonotype was recorded many times. The chain couples TRBV11-2 to TRBJ2-7; D uncertain. Germline CDR1 SGHAT, CDR2 FQNNGV. V was clipped by 1 base and J by 3 bases, with 13 bases between them. The CDR3 runs to 15 residues. CDR3 amino acids: CASSLVGSADYEQYF. The CDR3 region has the DNA TGTGCCAGCAGCTTAGTAGGGTCGGCTGACTACGAGCAGTACTTC.

In this sample, this clonotype turned up many times. This chain uses TRBV27 with TRBJ1-2, with a tentative D call TRBD1 (5 bases). The germline V gene encodes CDR1 MNHEY and CDR2 SMNVEV (reference sequence). The length of the CDR3 is 12 residues. Deletions cut 6 bases from V and 2 bases from J, with 7 bases between. As DNA, the CDR3 is TGTGCCAGCAGGGACATAAACTATGGCTACACCTTC. As protein: CASRDINYGYTF.

This clonotype was seen repeatedly, ten times or more. The rearrangement links TRBV11-1 to TRBJ1-2; D remains unclear. V lost 1 base, J lost 3 bases, and 15 bases lay in between. The V gene's germline CDR1 is SGHAT and CDR2 FQDESV (reference sequence). CDR3 length equals 16 residues. DNA for the CDR3: TGTGCCAGCAGCTTAGGAGTGGATGCGTCCTACTATGGCTACACCTTC. Protein product: CASSLGVDASYYGYTF.

This clonotype was observed at least ten times. The J gene is TRBJ1-5, the V gene TRBV19, with TRBD1 matching over 7 bases. The length of the CDR3 is 15 residues. CDR1 and CDR2 (germline): LNHDA, SQIVND (reference sequence). V was pared by 4 bases and J by 2 bases, with 5 bases of the junction left unmatched. CDR3 sequence: CASSTRTGGNQPQHF. The DNA for the CDR3 is TGTGCCAGTAGTACCAGGACAGGAGGCAATCAGCCCCAGCATTTT. The complete variable domain, with remaining parts taken from reference TRBV19 and TRBJ1-5, reads DGGITQSPKYLFRKEGQNVTLSCEQNLNHDAMYWYRQDPGQGLRLIYYSQIVNDFQKGDIAEGYSVSREKKESFPLTVTSAQKNPTAFYLCASSTRTGGNQPQHFGDGTRLSIL.

This clonotype was counted many times. The chain recombines TRBV6-5 with TRBJ1-5; D perhaps matches TRBD1 (5 bases). Trimming pared 6 bases from V and 5 bases from J, leaving 20 bases between. This CDR3 spans 16 amino acids. Germline-derived CDR1 and CDR2 are MNHEY and SVGAGI. The CDR3 nucleotides read TGTGCCAGCAGAAGAGTGGGACGGGGAGACTATCAGCCCCAGCATTTT. It is translated as CASRRVGRGDYQPQHF.

In regard to this clonotype: A much larger clone differs from this one at a single base, so this may be a read error. The chain employs TRBV6-4 and TRBJ2-7; 9 positions match TRBD2. J was trimmed by 6 bases and V by 10 bases; bases with no gene match: 16. The length of the CDR3 is 15 residues. Germline loops: CDR1 MRHNA, CDR2 SNTAGT. The CDR3 DNA sequence: TGTGCCATCTCCTCAGAGGGGACTAGCTCGTCCGAGCAGTACTTC. This translates into CAISSEGTSSSEQYF.